Following are 21 T cell receptor beta chains from one sample sequenced in a study of vaccination and CD4 T cells after COVID-19. TCRdb analysed the PCR reads with MiXCR anew, one entry per CDR3 protein. The data hold about 30,000 distinct CDR3 sequences, with roughly 50% observed a single time. Time point indicated: late sampling 161 to 241 days after vaccination in three convalescent patients. Material: CD4+ T cells from blood, obtained about 7 months after SARS-CoV-2 vaccination. The receptor set was obtained from a human donor who had recovered from COVID-19.

The gene calls are TRBV7-9 and TRBJ1-2, with D unclear. V lost 2 bases to trimming and J lost 4 bases, with 11 bases between them. The CDR3 spans 14 residues. From germline, CDR1 is SEHNR and CDR2 FQNEAQ (reference sequence). CDR3 sequence reads: CASSLLAQVYGYTF. The CDR3 DNA is TGTGCCAGCAGCTTATTAGCCCAGGTCTATGGCTACACCTTC.

This clonotype was counted between two and nine times. This chain uses TRBV6-5 with TRBJ1-1; D ambiguous. In germline, CDR1 is MNHEY, CDR2 SVGAGI. V lost 0 bases, J lost 5 bases, and 16 bases lay in between. This CDR3 has 16 amino acids. The CDR3, as DNA: TGTGCCAGCAGTTACTCGACGGACGGCGGGTGGACTGAAGCTTTCTTT. Translation: CASSYSTDGGWTEAFF.

This clonotype was seen more than once but under ten times. The genes are TRBV7-8 and TRBJ1-5, with D tentatively TRBD1 (5 bases). The germline V gene has CDR1 SGHVS and CDR2 FQNEAQ. V was trimmed by 10 bases and J by 2 bases, leaving 15 bases between them. The CDR3 sequence is 14 residues long. CDR3: CATSRGYGNQPQHF. The CDR3 region has the DNA TGTGCCACTAGTCGGGGGTATGGCAATCAGCCCCAGCATTTT.

The V and J genes are TRBV20-1 and TRBJ2-1; TRBD2 agrees at 9 bases. The CDR3 covers 14 residues. Per the germline V gene, CDR1 is DFQATT and CDR2 is SNEGSKA (reference sequence). The ends lost 5 bases at V and 8 bases at J; junction bases unmatched: 10. The CDR3 nucleotides are TGCAGTGCTTTCGGGGCGGGAGGGATGCATGAGCAGTTCTTC. This gives the protein CSAFGAGGMHEQFF.

This clonotype was counted only a few times. The chain recombines TRBV20-1 with TRBJ2-3; tentatively, D is TRBD2 (5 bases). This CDR3 region has 14 residues. CDR1 and CDR2 from the germline V gene are DFQATT and SNEGSKA (reference sequence). Trimming removed 5 bases at V and 0 bases at J, with 12 bases between. This chain's CDR3 is CSARTHTSTDTQYF. The CDR3 DNA reads TGCAGTGCTCGGACTCACACCAGCACAGATACGCAGTATTTT.

This chain links TRBV11-3 with TRBJ2-1, with D possibly matching TRBD2 (5 bases). CDR1 SGHNT and CDR2 YENEEA come from the germline V gene. The CDR3 runs 16 residues. V was pared by 1 base and J by 4 bases, with 14 bases between. The CDR3 region is CASSLAGNGEYNEQFF. For the CDR3, the DNA is TGTGCCAGCAGCTTAGCAGGAAATGGGGAGTACAATGAGCAGTTCTTC.

V is TRBV28 and J is TRBJ2-6; no definite D call. The germline V gene encodes CDR1 MDHEN and CDR2 SYDVKM. V lost 5 bases, J lost 3 bases, and 11 bases lay in between. This CDR3 spans 15 amino acids. CDR3 nucleotides: TGTGCCAGCAGTACCCCAGTTGGTGGGGCCAACGTCCTGACTTTC. It encodes CASSTPVGGANVLTF.

V and J are TRBV2 and TRBJ2-5; no clear D gene. Germline-derived CDR1 and CDR2 are SNHLY and FYNNEI. The CDR3 covers 12 residues. The V end lost 1 base, the J end lost 1 base, and 1 base lay between the germline ends. The CDR3: CASSEVQETQYF. As DNA, the CDR3 is TGTGCCAGCAGTGAAGTCCAAGAGACCCAGTACTTC.

This sequence joins TRBV20-1 and TRBJ2-7; tentative D call: TRBD1 (6 bases). The CDR3 contains 12 residues. The V gene lost 6 bases and the J gene lost 2 bases, with 11 bases spanning the gap. Germline-derived CDR1 and CDR2 are DFQATT and SNEGSKA (reference sequence). The CDR3 protein is CSAQGTAYEQYF. CDR3 DNA: TGCAGTGCGCAGGGGACCGCCTACGAGCAGTACTTC.

The CDR3 DNA is TGTGCCAGCAGTCCCCAGGATACGCAGTATTTT. It yields the protein CASSPQDTQYF. The rearrangement links TRBV2 to TRBJ2-3, with D hard to call. The CDR3 is made up of 11 amino acids. Germline V lookup: CDR1 SNHLY, CDR2 FYNNEI. Trimming left V 5 bases short and J 6 bases short, with 6 bases between.

The gene calls are TRBV6-2 or TRBV6-3 and TRBJ2-1; 13 bases match TRBD2. The trim removed 7 bases at V and 6 bases at J, leaving 6 bases unmatched. CDR3 size: 15 residues. Germline CDR1 reads MNHEY; CDR2 reads SVGEGT. CDR3 loop: CASTQTSGRFNEQFF. CDR3 DNA: TGTGCCAGCACCCAGACTAGCGGGAGGTTCAATGAGCAGTTCTTC.

This clonotype has only a few counts. The chain joins TRBV7-8 to TRBJ2-5; 10 bases match TRBD2. The CDR3 spans 15 residues. Germline V gene data show CDR1 as SGHVS and CDR2 as FQNEAQ. V lost 4 bases to trimming and J lost 2 bases; unmatched junction nucleotides: 4. CDR3 sequence: CASSSTSGYQETQYF. The CDR3 DNA reads as TGTGCCAGCAGCTCGACTAGCGGGTATCAAGAGACCCAGTACTTC. The variable domain in full, completed from reference TRBV7-8 and TRBJ2-5, reads GAGVSQSPRYKVAKRGQDVALRCDPISGHVSLFWYQQALGQGPEFLTYFQNEAQLDKSGLPSDRFFAERPEGSVSTLKIQRTQQEDSAVYLCASSSTSGYQETQYFGPGTRLLVL.

This chain uses TRBV20-1 with TRBJ2-1; 11 bases match TRBD2. V lost 3 bases and J lost 5; bases outside the gene matches: 12. Germline V gene lookup returns CDR1 DFQATT and CDR2 SNEGSKA (reference sequence). The CDR3 is 17 amino acids. DNA of the CDR3: TGCAGTGCTAGTCAAGGACTAGCGGGCCGCCCAAACAATGAGCAGTTCTTC. Protein: CSASQGLAGRPNNEQFF.

V is TRBV7-8 and J is TRBJ2-7, with TRBD2 matching over 7 bases. V shed 1 base, J shed 7 bases, and the junction held 7 bases outside the gene matches. Germline V gene data show CDR1 as SGHVS and CDR2 as FQNEAQ. The CDR3 is made up of 14 amino acids. The CDR3 is CASSLGEGLGEQYF. CDR3 sequence (DNA): TGTGCCAGCAGCTTAGGGGAGGGTTTAGGAGAGCAGTACTTC.

In this sample, this clonotype turned up a few times. The chain combines TRBV15 with TRBJ2-3; D remains ambiguous. The germline CDR1 and CDR2 sequences are LNHNV and YYDKDF (reference sequence). Trimming pared 4 bases from V and 4 bases from J, leaving 15 bases between. The CDR3 spans 15 residues. CDR3 DNA: TGTGCCACCAGCATGACACCGAAGGGCGCAGATACGCAGTATTTT. Amino acid sequence: CATSMTPKGADTQYF.

The rearrangement uses TRBV2 and TRBJ1-2; no definite D call. The CDR3 contains 11 residues. V gave up 5 bases and J gave up 7 bases, with 8 bases separating them. The germline V gene has CDR1 SNHLY and CDR2 FYNNEI. CDR3 DNA: TGTGCCAGCAGTTTTCGGCTTGGCTACACCTTC. Protein product: CASSFRLGYTF.

V gene TRBV20-1 combines with J gene TRBJ2-7, with TRBD1 as a possible D gene (6 bases). This CDR3 has 15 amino acids. The V and J ends lost 3 bases and 5 bases respectively, with 20 bases between them. Germline assignment: CDR1 DFQATT and CDR2 SNEGSKA (reference sequence). The CDR3 nucleotides read TGCAGTGCTAGTTACCTTCGTCAGGGGCTCAACGAGCAGTACTTC. Translating it yields CSASYLRQGLNEQYF.

The chain joins TRBV28 to TRBJ1-5; no clear D. Trimming shortened V by 0 bases and J by 0 bases, and 6 bases separated the two germline ends. The CDR3 contains 15 residues. In germline, CDR1 is MDHEN, CDR2 SYDVKM. The CDR3 loop reads CASSLWGNSNQPQHF. The DNA of the CDR3 is TGTGCCAGCAGTTTATGGGGTAATAGCAATCAGCCCCAGCATTTT.

This clonotype was seen a single time. J is TRBJ2-2 and V is TRBV19; possibly TRBD1 or TRBD2 for D (5 bases each). The CDR3 contains 13 residues. CDR1 LNHDA and CDR2 SQIVND come from the germline V gene (reference sequence). V lost 10 bases and J lost 0, with 9 bases in between. As DNA, the CDR3 is TGTGCCACGGGACGGGCGAACACCGGGGAGCTGTTTTTT. The encoded protein is CATGRANTGELFF. Combining the CDR3 with reference TRBV19 and TRBJ2-2 gives the whole variable domain DGGITQSPKYLFRKEGQNVTLSCEQNLNHDAMYWYRQDPGQGLRLIYYSQIVNDFQKGDIAEGYSVSREKKESFPLTVTSAQKNPTAFYLCATGRANTGELFFGEGSRLTVL.

This clonotype was detected a few times. This chain links TRBV7-9 with TRBJ1-1; no clear D. With 7 bases removed from V and 2 bases from J, the gap between germline ends came to 14 bases. This CDR3 is built from 14 residues. Germline assignment: CDR1 SEHNR and CDR2 FQNEAQ (reference sequence). The CDR3 DNA reads as TGTGCCAGCACCCCTATTCGAGGAAACACTGAAGCTTTCTTT. Translating gives CASTPIRGNTEAFF.

The chain links TRBV6-2 or TRBV6-3 to TRBJ2-1; no firm D call. Germline CDR1 is MNHEY and CDR2 is SVGEGT. This CDR3 comprises 12 residues. V was clipped by 6 bases and J by 10 bases, with 13 bases between them. CDR3: CASSLGPTEQFF. The DNA of the CDR3 is TGTGCCAGCAGCCTCGGGCCTACGGAGCAGTTCTTC.